In its sample, the clone carrying this TCR beta chain was seen once. The antigen remains unidentified. Collection occurred without any documented infections or immune events in donors. Repertoires were generated with immunoSEQ multiplex PCR, while TCRdb's copy carries only in-frame clones and drops some. The sample consists of approximately 140,000 clones, less than 90% of them appearing once. Germline CDR1 KGHSH, CDR2 LQKENI. The length of the CDR3 is 14 residues. Trimming pared 0 bases from V and 7 bases from J, leaving 10 bases between. This sample was included in a study of identifying expanded T cells in peripheral blood. Broader study findings: Roughly two-week clone count variance significantly increased as total template count grew. Over approximately two and four weeks, about 17 and 20 clones changed, versus around 1.2 between replicates.

Material for sequencing was blood. The chain uses TRBV18 and TRBJ1-5; D is unclear. The receptor's source is a person aged 18 to 69 in good health. The CDR3 DNA reads TGTGCCAGCTCACCACCTCCCACGCAGCAGCCCCAGCATTTT. Translating it yields CASSPPPTQQPQHF.